This T cell receptor beta chain emerged from a study of vaccination effects on CD4 cells after COVID-19. Study background: Expansion with viral peptide pools was applied to antigen-specific CD4+ T cells by the ViraFEST assay prior to sequencing. Post-vaccine draws lagged the second dose by a median of 72 days.

Repertoires were generated with immunoSEQ multiplex PCR, while TCRdb's copy carries only in-frame clones and drops some. This sample carries approximately 61,000 clones, about 81% of them seen once, and the ten largest clones take more than 3.5%. With regard to this clone: What it binds is unknown.

Having been cultured for roughly 9 days, the cells underwent CD4+ T cell isolation. Participants each got two BNT162b2 or mRNA-1273 vaccine doses. This specimen was CD4+ T cells from PBMCs cultured without peptide, taken after COVID-19 vaccination. The receptor comes from a human donor who received a COVID-19 vaccine.

CDR3 amino acids: CASSLTGQVTEAFF. CDR3 DNA: TGTGCCAGCAGCTTAACTGGACAGGTTACTGAAGCTTTCTTT. V and J are TRBV7-2 and TRBJ1-1; 7 bases fit TRBD1. This CDR3 is 14 amino acids long. CDR1 SGHTA and CDR2 FQGNSA come from the germline V gene. After removal of 2 bases from V and 5 bases from J, the junction contained 5 bases not matched to a gene.